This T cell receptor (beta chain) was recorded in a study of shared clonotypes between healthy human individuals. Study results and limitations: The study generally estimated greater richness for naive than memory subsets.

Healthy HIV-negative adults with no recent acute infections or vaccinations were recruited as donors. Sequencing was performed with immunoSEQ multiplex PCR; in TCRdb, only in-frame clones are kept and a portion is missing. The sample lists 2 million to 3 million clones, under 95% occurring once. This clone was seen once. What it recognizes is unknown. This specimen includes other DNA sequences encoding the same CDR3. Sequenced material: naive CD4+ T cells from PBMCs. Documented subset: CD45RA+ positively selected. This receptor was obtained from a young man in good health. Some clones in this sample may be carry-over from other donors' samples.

CDR3 loop: CASSLGVSTDTQYF. The DNA of the CDR3 is TGTGCCAGCAGCTTGGGAGTTAGCACAGATACGCAGTATTTT. The V call is TRBV7-3, the J call TRBJ2-3; tentative D call: TRBD2 (5 bases). Germline loops: CDR1 SGHTA, CDR2 FQGTGA. The CDR3 runs 14 residues. The V end lost 3 bases, the J end lost 0 bases, and 7 bases lay between the germline ends.